Listed below are T cell receptor beta chains from one sample, sequenced in a study of cytomegalovirus exposure and HLA in healthy donors. Sequencing was performed with immunoSEQ multiplex PCR; in TCRdb, only in-frame clones are kept and a portion is missing. Here the sample spans tens of thousands of clones, about two thirds being singletons. Specimen: PBMCs. Source of these receptors: a middle-aged man in good health and CMV-seropositive. Both conserved end residues are part of each CDR3. Fields, in order: CDR3 length, J gene, clone size, D gene, V gene, CDR3 DNA, CDR3 protein. The D gene is left open where the match is weak. Size tells how often a clone was seen (once, few, many) or the class of an expanded clone, and some rows leave it out.

18	TRBJ2-6	.	.	TRBV5-4	TGTGCCAGCACCCCCGGGCCGGGAACAAACTCTGGGGCCAACGTCCTGACTTTC	CASTPGPGTNSGANVLTF
14	TRBJ2-5	.	.	TRBV6-6	TGTGCCAGCAGTATGACTAGGGGCGGAGAGACCCAGTACTTC	CASSMTRGGETQYF
12	TRBJ1-1	few	.	TRBV10-3	TGTGCCATCAGTGAGCTCGCAGGGGAAGCTTTCTTT	CAISELAGEAFF
14	TRBJ1-1	.	.	TRBV5-1	TGCGCCAGCAGCCCCGGTCCGGTTTGGACTGAAGCTTTCTTT	CASSPGPVWTEAFF
14	TRBJ1-1	.	.	TRBV5-1	TGCGCCAGCAGCTCGGGGGGTTCGAACACTGAAGCTTTCTTT	CASSSGGSNTEAFF
13	TRBJ1-4	.	TRBD1	TRBV27	TGTGCCAGCAGGGGACAGGGTAATGAAAAACTGTTTTTT	CASRGQGNEKLFF
14	TRBJ2-1	.	.	TRBV6-5	TGTGCCAGCAGATTTACCCAGGGTGCCGGGGAGCAGTTCTTC	CASRFTQGAGEQFF
15	TRBJ1-2	.	TRBD1	TRBV6-1	TGTGCCAGCAGTGATCCCGGGACAGGTTCCTATGGCTACACCTTC	CASSDPGTGSYGYTF
14	TRBJ1-2	.	.	TRBV28	TGTGCCAGCAGTGAACAAATTTCAAACTATGGCTACACCTTC	CASSEQISNYGYTF
20	TRBJ1-5	once	.	TRBV6-1	TGTGCCAGCAGTGACGGGGGGGTACTCGGGGCACCAGGCGAAGATCAGCCCCAGCATTTT	CASSDGGVLGAPGEDQPQHF
14	TRBJ1-1	.	TRBD1	TRBV27	TGTGCCAGCAGAGTTGGACAGGTGAACACTGAAGCTTTCTTT	CASRVGQVNTEAFF
15	TRBJ1-5	.	TRBD1	TRBV6-6	TGTGCCAGCAACGCGGCAGGGGGAAGCAATCAGCCCCAGCATTTT	CASNAAGGSNQPQHF
16	TRBJ2-3	.	.	TRBV9	TGTGCCAGCAGCGTAGGGGGCTTCCCTAGCACAGATACGCAGTATTTT	CASSVGGFPSTDTQYF
15	TRBJ2-2	.	TRBD2	TRBV5-4	TGTGCCAGCAGTCGGACTAGCGGTTCAACCGGGGAGCTGTTTTTT	CASSRTSGSTGELFF
15	TRBJ2-7	.	TRBD1	TRBV29-1	TGCAGCGTCCAATCGGGGGGGACAGGGGAATACGAGCAGTACTTC	CSVQSGGTGEYEQYF
13	TRBJ2-7	few	.	TRBV19	TGTGCCACGTCCCCCACGGCGGTTTACGAGCAGTACTTC	CATSPTAVYEQYF
17	TRBJ1-5	once	.	TRBV28	TGTGCCAGCAGTTATTCGCGAGGGGGAGGGCACCGTCAGCCCCAGCATTTT	CASSYSRGGGHRQPQHF
14	TRBJ1-2	.	TRBD1	TRBV27	TGTGCCAGCAGTTTACGGGACAGGGACTATGGCTACACCTTC	CASSLRDRDYGYTF